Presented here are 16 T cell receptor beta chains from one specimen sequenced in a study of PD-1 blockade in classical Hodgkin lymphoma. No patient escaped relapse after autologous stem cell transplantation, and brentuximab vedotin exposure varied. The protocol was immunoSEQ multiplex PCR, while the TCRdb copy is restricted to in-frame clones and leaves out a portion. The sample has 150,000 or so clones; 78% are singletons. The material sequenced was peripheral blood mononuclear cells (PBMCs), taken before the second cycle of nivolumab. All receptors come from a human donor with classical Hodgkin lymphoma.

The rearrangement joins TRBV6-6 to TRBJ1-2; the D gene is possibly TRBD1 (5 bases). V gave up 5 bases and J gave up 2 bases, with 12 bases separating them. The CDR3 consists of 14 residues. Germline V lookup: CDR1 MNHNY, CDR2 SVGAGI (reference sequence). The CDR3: CASSPTGRNYGYTF. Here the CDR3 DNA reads TGTGCCAGCAGTCCTACAGGCAGGAACTATGGCTACACCTTC.

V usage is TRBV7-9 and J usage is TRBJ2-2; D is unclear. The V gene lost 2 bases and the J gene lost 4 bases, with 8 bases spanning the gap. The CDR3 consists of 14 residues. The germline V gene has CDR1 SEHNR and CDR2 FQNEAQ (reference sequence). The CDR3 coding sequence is TGTGCCAGCAGCTTACAGGTTTTCACCGGGGAGCTGTTTTTT. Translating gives CASSLQVFTGELFF.

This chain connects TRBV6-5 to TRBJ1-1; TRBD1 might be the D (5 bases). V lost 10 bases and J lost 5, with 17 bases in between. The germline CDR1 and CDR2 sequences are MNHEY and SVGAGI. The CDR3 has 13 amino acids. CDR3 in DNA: TGTGCCATCGGGGGGATCATCGGGACTGAAGCTTTCTTT. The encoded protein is CAIGGIIGTEAFF.

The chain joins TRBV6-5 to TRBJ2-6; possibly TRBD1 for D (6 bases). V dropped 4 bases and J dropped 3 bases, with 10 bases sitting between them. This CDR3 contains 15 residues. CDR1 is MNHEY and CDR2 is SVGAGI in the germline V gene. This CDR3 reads CASSSRTDGANVLTF. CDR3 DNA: TGTGCCAGCAGTTCCCGGACAGATGGGGCCAACGTCCTGACTTTC.

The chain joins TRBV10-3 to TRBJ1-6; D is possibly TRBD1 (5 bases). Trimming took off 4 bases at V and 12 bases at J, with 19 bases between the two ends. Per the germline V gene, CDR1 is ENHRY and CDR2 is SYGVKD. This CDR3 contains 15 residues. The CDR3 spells CAISGSGTDVGPLHF. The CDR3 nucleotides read TGTGCCATCAGTGGGTCCGGGACCGACGTCGGACCCCTCCACTTT.

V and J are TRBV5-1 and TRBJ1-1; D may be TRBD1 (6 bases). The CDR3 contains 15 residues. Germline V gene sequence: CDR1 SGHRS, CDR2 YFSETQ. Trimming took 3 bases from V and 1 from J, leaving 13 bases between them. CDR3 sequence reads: CASSSEGHRNTEAFF. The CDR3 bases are TGCGCCAGCAGCTCAGAGGGACACAGGAACACTGAAGCTTTCTTT.

Written as DNA, the CDR3 is TGTGCCAGCAGCTTCGGCGGGGGTTTCGAGCAGTACTTC. Translating gives CASSFGGGFEQYF. The chain combines TRBV11-2 with TRBJ2-7; 7 positions match TRBD2. Germline-derived CDR1 and CDR2 are SGHAT and FQNNGV. The V gene end was trimmed by 3 bases and the J gene end by 6 bases; junction bases not matched to a gene: 5. This CDR3 region has 13 residues.

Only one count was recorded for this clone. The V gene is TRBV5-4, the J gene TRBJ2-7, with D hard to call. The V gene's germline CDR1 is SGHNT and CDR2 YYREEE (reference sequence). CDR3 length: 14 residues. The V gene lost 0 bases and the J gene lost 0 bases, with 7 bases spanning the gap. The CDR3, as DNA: TGTGCCAGCAGCTTGGAGGCGTCCTCCTACGAGCAGTACTTC. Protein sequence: CASSLEASSYEQYF.

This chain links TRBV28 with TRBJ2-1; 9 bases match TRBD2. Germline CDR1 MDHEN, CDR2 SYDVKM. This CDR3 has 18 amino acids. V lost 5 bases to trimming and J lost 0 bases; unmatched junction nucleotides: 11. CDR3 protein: CASSPKGAGGSSYNEQFF. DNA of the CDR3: TGTGCCAGCAGTCCTAAAGGCGCGGGAGGGAGCTCCTACAATGAGCAGTTCTTC.

The CDR3, as DNA: TGTGCCAGCAGCTTAGATCTGGCAAATACGCAGTATTTT. It encodes CASSLDLANTQYF. This chain links TRBV7-2 with TRBJ2-3; D remains unclear. CDR3 length: 13 residues. Trimming removed 1 base at V and 7 bases at J, with 9 bases between. Germline V CDR1 and CDR2: SGHTA, FQGNSA.

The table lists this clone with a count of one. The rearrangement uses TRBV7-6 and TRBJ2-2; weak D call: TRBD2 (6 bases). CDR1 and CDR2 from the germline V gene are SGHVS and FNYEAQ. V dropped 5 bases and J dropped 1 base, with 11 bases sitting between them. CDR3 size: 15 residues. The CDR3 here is CASSPVGGNTGELFF. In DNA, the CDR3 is TGTGCCAGCAGCCCAGTGGGAGGGAACACCGGGGAGCTGTTTTTT.

The CDR3 DNA reads as TGTGCCTGGAGTGTTGGTACACCAGGCAGTACTAATGAAAAACTGTTTTTT. Its translation: CAWSVGTPGSTNEKLFF. The chain joins TRBV30 to TRBJ1-4; D is unresolved. Germline V gene sequence: CDR1 GTSNPN, CDR2 SVGIG (reference sequence). The CDR3 is made up of 17 amino acids. Trimming cost V 0 bases and J 2 bases, with 16 bases left between them.

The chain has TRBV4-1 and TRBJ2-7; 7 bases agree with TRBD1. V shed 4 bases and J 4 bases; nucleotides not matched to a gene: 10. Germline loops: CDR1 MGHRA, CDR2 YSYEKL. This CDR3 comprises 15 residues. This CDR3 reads CASSLTATGVYEQYF. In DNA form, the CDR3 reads TGCGCCAGCAGCCTAACGGCCACAGGGGTTTACGAGCAGTACTTC.

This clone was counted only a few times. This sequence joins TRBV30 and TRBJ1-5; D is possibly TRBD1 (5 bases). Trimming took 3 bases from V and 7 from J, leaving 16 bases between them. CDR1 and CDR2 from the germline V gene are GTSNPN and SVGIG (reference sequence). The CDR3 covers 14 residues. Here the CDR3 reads CAWSGGRAEQPQHF. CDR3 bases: TGTGCCTGGAGCGGGGGACGGGCGGAGCAGCCCCAGCATTTT.

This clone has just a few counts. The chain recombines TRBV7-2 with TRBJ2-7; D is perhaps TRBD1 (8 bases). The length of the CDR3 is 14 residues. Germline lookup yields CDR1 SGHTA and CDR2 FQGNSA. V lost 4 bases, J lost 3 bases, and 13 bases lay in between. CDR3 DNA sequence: TGTGCCAGCAGCTCACAGGGGGGGGACTACGAGCAGTACTTC. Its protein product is CASSSQGGDYEQYF.

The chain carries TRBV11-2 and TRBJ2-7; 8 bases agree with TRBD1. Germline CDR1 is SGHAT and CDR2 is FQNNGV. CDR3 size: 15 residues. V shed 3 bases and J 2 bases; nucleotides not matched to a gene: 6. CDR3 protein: CASSFRLDRAYEQYF. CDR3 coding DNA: TGTGCCAGCAGCTTCCGCCTGGACAGGGCCTACGAGCAGTACTTC.